This record covers a single T cell receptor (beta chain). This clonotype came up a few times. No antigen is known for it. The sample holds no much larger clone one base away, and base qualities are not on file. The CDR3 covers 16 residues, taking in both the cysteine and the phenylalanine. Only CDR3 DNA is held: 48 bases, read in frame from base 1. The germline V gene supplies CDR1 MGHRA and CDR2 YSYEKL. The V end gives up 1 base and the J end 1 base, leaving 5 bases in the junction not matched to a gene. For repertoire sequencing, the TCR beta CDR3 regions were amplified from RNA transcripts. A first-round RT-PCR used HTBI primers with the Qiagen OneStep RT-PCR kit, followed by a second-round multiplex PCR, size selection and purification. Libraries were sequenced paired-end with 100 bp reads on an Illumina HiSeq2000. The paper's data handling went like this. Reads were processed with SOAPnuke, discarding reads with adapters, uncalled bases, mean Phred below 15, or no exact constant-primer or identifier match. High-quality paired reads were merged with COPE v1.2.5. Each unique nucleotide sequence was treated as a clonotype, and MiTCR v1.1 was used to align the clonotypes to the IMGT TRB V, D and J references. The analysis was limited to V-J combinations with a frequency above 0.0001, which together covered 99.2% of repertoires. For each V-J combination, a TCR clonal expansion and chaos score was defined as the ratio of F50 clonal expansion to chaos observed in the TCRdist matrix. Features were reduced by Welch's t-statistics and random forest to around 13 V-J combinations, which fed a naive Bayes classifier. Thyroid-blood repertoire similarity was quantified with the Morisita-Horn index. Using fastp at Q25 and MiXCR, TCRdb reprocessed the public reads and kept productive beta chains. When rows share a CDR3 protein, they turn into one entry using the most common DNA and genes. These V and J calls rely on TCRdb rather than the paper's analysis. The sample table lists about 700,000 distinct CDR3 sequences, about 41% of them with a count of one. 3% to 3.5% of the sample belongs to the ten largest clones.

This sample is part of a study of Graves' ophthalmopathy and Graves' hyperthyroidism (dated by TCRdb to the late 2010s). Study-wide context: Peripheral blood samples were taken at the time of initial diagnosis, before any treatment was given. A discovery set of 95 to 100 patients (43 ophthalmopathy, around 57 stable hyperthyroidism) was enrolled to explore V-J signatures distinguishing ophthalmopathy from hyperthyroidism. The independent validation cohort included under 20 hyperthyroidism patients plus 17 patients who later progressed from hyperthyroidism to ophthalmopathy. In total, over 130 blood samples were TCR-sequenced: around 42 ophthalmopathy, under 85 hyperthyroidism and some 17 hyperthyroidism-to-ophthalmopathy patients. In a handful of hyperthyroidism patients, the T-cell repertoires found in thyroid tissue were compared with those found in blood. The study used signatures of the TCR beta repertoire to tell Graves' ophthalmopathy apart from Graves' hyperthyroidism and to predict which patients would progress to ophthalmopathy. After sampling, hyperthyroidism patients received methimazole starting at 30 mg daily, and ophthalmopathy patients received high-dose intravenous methylprednisolone.

Broad study findings and their caveats: Ophthalmopathy was separated from stable hyperthyroidism by the 13-signature model with just under 90% sensitivity and less than 82% specificity in cross-validation and with 80%/75% in the test set. In validation, the model predicted ophthalmopathy progression with about 70% sensitivity and approximately 72% specificity; 12 predicted patients were CT-confirmed with GO in a median of around 6 months. Most expanded thyroid clonotypes with a frequency above 0.001 also appeared in blood, which suggests that blood repertoires may reflect the immune response in the thyroid. No statistical method was used to predetermine the sample size, and group allocation was not hidden from the investigators.

Patients with ophthalmopathy had moderately to severely active disease, with a Clinical Activity Score of 3 or more, a NOSPECS grade of 4 or more, and a disease duration of less than 3 months. Patients with other autoimmune diseases, uncontrolled infections, pregnancy or lactation were excluded. Diagnosis was based on clinical symptoms, serum thyroxine, TRAb, thyroid ultrasound and orbital computed tomography. PBMCs were isolated from 7.5 to 10 ml of fresh peripheral blood by Ficoll-Paque density gradient centrifugation. Total RNA was extracted with Trizol reagent and quality-checked on an Agilent 2100 Bioanalyzer.

The chain couples TRBV4-1 to TRBJ1-1, with 8 bases matching TRBD1. This receptor was obtained from an adult man with Graves' ophthalmopathy. The specimen sequenced was peripheral blood. This receptor carries the CDR3 CASSQGNGQGNTEAFF. The base sequence is TGCGCCAGCAGCCAAGGTAACGGACAGGGGAACACTGAAGCTTTCTTT.